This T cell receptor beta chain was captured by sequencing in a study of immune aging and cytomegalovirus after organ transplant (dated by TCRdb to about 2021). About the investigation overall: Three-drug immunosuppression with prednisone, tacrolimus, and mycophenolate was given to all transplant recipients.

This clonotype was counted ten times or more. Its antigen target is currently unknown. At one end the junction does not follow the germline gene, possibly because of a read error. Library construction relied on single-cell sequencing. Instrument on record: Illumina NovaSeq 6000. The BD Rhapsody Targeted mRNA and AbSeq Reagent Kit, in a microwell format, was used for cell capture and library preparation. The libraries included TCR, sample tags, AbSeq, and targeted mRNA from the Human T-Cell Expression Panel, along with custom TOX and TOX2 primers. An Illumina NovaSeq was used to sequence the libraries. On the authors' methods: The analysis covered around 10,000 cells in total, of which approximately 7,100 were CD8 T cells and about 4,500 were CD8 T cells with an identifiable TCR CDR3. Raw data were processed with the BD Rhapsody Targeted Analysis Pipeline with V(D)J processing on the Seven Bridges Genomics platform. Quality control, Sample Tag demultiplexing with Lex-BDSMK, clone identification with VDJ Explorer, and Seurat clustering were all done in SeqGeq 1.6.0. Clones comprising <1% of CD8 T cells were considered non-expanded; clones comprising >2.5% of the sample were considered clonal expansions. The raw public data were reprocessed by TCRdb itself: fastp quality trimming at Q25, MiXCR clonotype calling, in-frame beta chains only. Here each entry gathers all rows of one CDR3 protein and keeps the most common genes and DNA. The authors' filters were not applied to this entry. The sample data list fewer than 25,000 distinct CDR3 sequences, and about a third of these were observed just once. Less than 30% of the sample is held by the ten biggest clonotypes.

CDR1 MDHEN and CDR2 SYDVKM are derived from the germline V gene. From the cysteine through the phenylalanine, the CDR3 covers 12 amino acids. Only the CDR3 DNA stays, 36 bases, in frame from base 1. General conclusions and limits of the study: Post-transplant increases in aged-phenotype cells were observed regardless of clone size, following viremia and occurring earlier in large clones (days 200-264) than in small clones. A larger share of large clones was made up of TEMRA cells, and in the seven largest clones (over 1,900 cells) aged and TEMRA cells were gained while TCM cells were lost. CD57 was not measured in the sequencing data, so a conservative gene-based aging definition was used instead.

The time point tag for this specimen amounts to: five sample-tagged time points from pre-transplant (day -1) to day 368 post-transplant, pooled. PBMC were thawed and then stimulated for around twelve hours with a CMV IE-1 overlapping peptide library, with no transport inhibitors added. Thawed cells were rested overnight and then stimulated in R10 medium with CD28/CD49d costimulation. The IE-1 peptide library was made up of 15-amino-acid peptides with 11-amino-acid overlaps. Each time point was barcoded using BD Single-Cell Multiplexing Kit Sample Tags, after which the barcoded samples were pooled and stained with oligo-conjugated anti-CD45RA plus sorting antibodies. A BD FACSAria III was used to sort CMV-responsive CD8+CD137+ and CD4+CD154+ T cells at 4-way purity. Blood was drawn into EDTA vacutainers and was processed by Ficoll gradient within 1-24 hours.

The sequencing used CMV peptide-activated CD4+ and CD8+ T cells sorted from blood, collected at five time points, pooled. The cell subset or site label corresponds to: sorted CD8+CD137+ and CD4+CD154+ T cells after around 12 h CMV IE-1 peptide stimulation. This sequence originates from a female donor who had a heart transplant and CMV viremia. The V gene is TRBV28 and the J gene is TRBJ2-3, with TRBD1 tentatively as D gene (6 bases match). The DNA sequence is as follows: TGTGCCAGCAGTTTGGGGGCGGATACGCGGTATTTT. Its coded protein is CASSLGADTRYF.